This T cell receptor (beta chain) was identified during a study of T cells in localized non-small cell lung cancer. This clone showed up just once. Libraries were prepared by immunoSEQ multiplex PCR; TCRdb keeps only in-frame clonotypes and omits some of them. The sample lists 30,000 or so clones; approximately 86% were seen once. The material was peripheral blood mononuclear cells, obtained before any cancer treatment. This TCR was recovered from a woman aged 40-70 years with stage III lung adenocarcinoma.

CDR3 region: CASREGGSSYEQYF. CDR3 DNA: TGTGCCAGCAGGGAGGGGGGTAGCTCCTACGAGCAGTACTTC. V usage is TRBV2 and J usage is TRBJ2-7, with D perhaps assigned TRBD1 or TRBD2 (6 bases each). Trimming shortened V by 6 bases and J by 0 bases, and 12 bases separated the two germline ends. The CDR3 consists of 14 residues. Germline values: CDR1 SNHLY, CDR2 FYNNEI.